These 5 T cell receptor beta chains share one sample of origin, sequenced in a study of T-cell memory formation after mild COVID-19. TCRdb re-called the 5' RACE reads through MiXCR, storing one row per CDR3 protein. The data show 350,000 to 500,000 distinct CDR3 sequences, more than 15% seen once. Sequencing used PBMCs or a T cell subset sorted from them (not recorded which). The origin of the receptors is a man younger than 35 who had mild COVID-19 (a few samples of this study predate the infection). Cell type and time point are not known.

This clonotype was seen repeatedly, ten times or more. CDR3 protein: CASSLYTGGELFF. For the CDR3, the DNA is TGCGCCAGCAGCCTGTACACGGGCGGGGAGCTGTTTTTT. The chain joins TRBV5-1 to TRBJ2-2; no definite D call. Trimming stripped 4 bases from V and 7 bases from J, with 11 bases between. CDR3 length: 13 residues. CDR1 SGHRS and CDR2 YFSETQ come from the germline V gene.

This clonotype was counted between two and nine times. The chain is built from TRBV4-1 and TRBJ1-3; D remains ambiguous. Germline CDR1 and CDR2: MGHRA and YSYEKL. V was shortened by 6 bases and J by 4 bases, with 10 bases between the two germline ends. The CDR3 is 13 amino acids. Here the CDR3 reads CASSSLGGNTIYF. The CDR3 bases are TGCGCCAGCAGTTCTCTTGGGGGAAACACCATATATTTT.

This clonotype was picked up a small number of times. The genes are TRBV2 and TRBJ2-1, with 7 bases fitting TRBD2. CDR3 size: 14 residues. V lost 5 bases and J lost 7; bases outside the gene matches: 8. Germline CDR1 and CDR2: SNHLY and FYNNEI. This CDR3 is CASSPTSVRNEQFF. CDR3 coding DNA: TGTGCCAGCAGTCCCACTAGCGTTAGGAATGAGCAGTTCTTC.

J is TRBJ1-5 and V is TRBV20-1; weak D call: TRBD1 (6 bases). The length of the CDR3 is 15 residues. Trimming cost V 1 base and J 6 bases, with 16 bases left between them. The germline gives CDR1 DFQATT, CDR2 SNEGSKA (reference sequence). Here the CDR3 DNA reads TGCAGTGCTAGAGCTCACGGGGGGCTGGGTCAGCCCCAGCATTTT. Translation gives CSARAHGGLGQPQHF.

This clonotype has only a few counts. The chain's CDR3 is CASSPTGDSYEQYF. CDR3 sequence (DNA): TGTGCCAGCAGCCCAACAGGGGACTCCTACGAGCAGTACTTC. The rearrangement links TRBV12-3 or TRBV12-4 to TRBJ2-7, with 7 bases identical to TRBD1. J lost 0 bases, V lost 6 bases, and 5 bases had no gene match. The length of the CDR3 is 14 residues.